Given below is one TCR beta chain in context. Its antigen is still unknown. These data belong to a study of T cells expressing NK-cell markers. Across the whole study: Researchers got TCR beta repertoires out of sorted CD3+CD56+NKG2C+, CD3+CD56+NKG2C- and CD3+CD56-NKG2C+ T cells.

The CDR3 extends over 14 amino acids. In germline, CDR1 is MGHRA, CDR2 YSYEKL. Study-wide findings and caveats: These clonotypes also led the CD3+CD56-NKG2C+ fraction in a handful of donors.

cDNA encoding TCR beta was synthesized via 5'RACE template switching incorporating UMIs. TCRdb reprocessed the 5' RACE reads and reports one entry per CDR3 protein, with no DNA. The sample totals approximately 150,000 distinct CDR3 sequences; its top ten clones hold roughly 12%. This sequence originates from a man aged 18 to 35 in good health. The rearrangement joins TRBV4-1 to TRBJ2-4; TCRdb designates TRBD2, a call that cannot be tested without DNA. Material: blood T cells: a sorted CD56 or NKG2C T cell subset, CD4+ or CD8+ T cells, or bulk PBMC T cells (not recorded which). The CDR3 here is CASSQEGLANIQYF.